Following are 14 T cell receptor beta chains from one sample sequenced in a study of Ad26.COV2.S vaccination and SARS-CoV-2 variants. This sample's treatment: around 19 received Ad26.COV2.S at low or high dose, single or two shots; roughly 5 received placebo; per-sample allocation not given. Sampling was done on day 63 after the first vaccine or placebo injection. The method was immunoSEQ multiplex PCR; TCRdb's version includes in-frame clones alone and lacks a portion of them. The data hold fewer than 300,000 clones, with 80% to 90% observed a single time. The source material was peripheral blood, sampled in a trial of Ad26.COV2.S vaccine versus placebo. The source of these receptors is a person between 18 and 65 years old who received the Ad26.COV2.S COVID-19 vaccine or a placebo.

This clone was counted a single time. This chain uses TRBV3-1 (or the pseudogene TRBV3-2) with TRBJ2-3; 9 bases line up with TRBD1. V lost 6 bases, J lost 4 bases, and 5 bases stayed unmatched. The CDR3 has 14 residues. Germline V CDR1 and CDR2: LGHDT, YNNKEL (reference sequence). CDR3: CASSYRGHADTQYF. CDR3 coding DNA: TGTGCCAGCAGTTACAGGGGGCACGCAGATACGCAGTATTTT.

This clone was counted a few times. The chain combines TRBV28 with TRBJ1-1, with unresolved D. Germline-derived CDR1 and CDR2 are MDHEN and SYDVKM. The CDR3 sequence is 11 residues long. Trimming left V 1 base short and J 8 bases short, with 5 bases between. CDR3 residues: CASSLLREAFF. The CDR3 DNA sequence: TGTGCCAGCAGTTTATTGAGAGAAGCTTTCTTT.

Concerning this clone itself: Other DNA sequences within the sample encode an identical CDR3. The V gene is TRBV5-1, the J gene TRBJ2-2, with unresolved D. V dropped 0 bases and J dropped 2 bases, with 5 bases sitting between them. There are 14 residues in the CDR3. Germline CDR1 reads SGHRS; CDR2 reads YFSETQ. The CDR3 here is CASSLDRNTGELFF. For the CDR3, the DNA is TGCGCCAGCAGCTTGGACAGAAACACCGGGGAGCTGTTTTTT.

The chain combines TRBV27 with TRBJ2-1; no clear D gene. This CDR3 is 13 amino acids long. CDR1 and CDR2 (germline): MNHEY, SMNVEV (reference sequence). Between the trimmed V and J ends, which lost 1 base and 5 bases, there was a span of 6 bases. The CDR3 region has the DNA TGTGCCAGCAGTTTATGGTTCAACAATGAGCAGTTCTTC. It codes for CASSLWFNNEQFF.

This chain's CDR3 is CASSLGIGQGSEKLFF. CDR3 DNA sequence: TGTGCCAGCAGCTTGGGAATCGGACAGGGGAGTGAAAAACTGTTTTTT. J is TRBJ1-4 and V is TRBV11-2; 9 bases match TRBD1. CDR1 SGHAT and CDR2 FQNNGV come from the germline V gene. V shed 3 bases and J 7 bases; nucleotides not matched to a gene: 9. The length of the CDR3 is 16 residues.

This clone was detected a few times. This specimen includes other DNA sequences encoding the same CDR3. The rearrangement links TRBV10-2 to TRBJ2-1; possible D gene TRBD2, 6 bases. The CDR3 extends over 14 amino acids. The V and J ends lost 4 bases and 4 bases respectively, with 11 bases between them. Looked up from germline, CDR1 is WSHSY and CDR2 is SAAADI. This chain's CDR3 is CASSGSSGYNEQFF. The CDR3 DNA follows: TGCGCCAGCAGTGGCAGTAGCGGTTACAATGAGCAGTTCTTC.

This chain connects TRBV29-1 to TRBJ1-1; 7 bases fit TRBD1. Germline trimming cut 0 bases from V and 3 bases from J; bases unmatched to any gene: 16. There are 18 residues in the CDR3. Germline CDR1 reads SQVTM; CDR2 reads ANQGSEA. Written as DNA, the CDR3 is TGCAGCGTTGAAGATTCCCTGGGACAGTTTGGACTCTACACTGAAGCTTTCTTT. This gives the protein CSVEDSLGQFGLYTEAFF.

The chain recombines TRBV29-1 with TRBJ2-1, with D perhaps matching TRBD2 (5 bases). The CDR3 runs 14 residues. CDR1 SQVTM and CDR2 ANQGSEA come from the germline V gene. V shed 4 bases and J shed 6 bases, with 16 bases lying between them. The CDR3 loop reads CSVVRGNGGNEQFF. The CDR3 nucleotides read TGCAGCGTTGTACGAGGAAACGGAGGCAATGAGCAGTTCTTC.

DNA for the CDR3: TGTGCCAGCCAAAGAGGGGAGAGTAGTTACGAGCAGTACTTC. Its translation: CASQRGESSYEQYF. The rearrangement joins TRBV6-6 to TRBJ2-7; tentatively, D is TRBD1 or TRBD2 (5 bases each). The CDR3 consists of 14 residues. With 8 bases removed from V and 4 bases from J, the gap between germline ends came to 18 bases. Germline V gives CDR1 MNHNY, CDR2 SVGAGI (reference sequence).

This clone was seen only once. The rearrangement uses TRBV7-6 and TRBJ1-3; 9 bases line up with TRBD1. This CDR3 region has 17 residues. V shed 0 bases, J shed 1 base, and the junction held 4 bases outside the gene matches. The germline V gene has CDR1 SGHVS and CDR2 FNYEAQ. The CDR3 region is CASSLAYRGPSGNTIYF. The CDR3 nucleotides read TGTGCCAGCAGCTTAGCCTACAGGGGGCCGTCTGGAAACACCATATATTTT.

The chain recombines TRBV2 with TRBJ2-2, with 8 bases that match TRBD2. J lost 7 bases, V lost 7 bases, and 14 bases had no gene match. Germline V gene sequence: CDR1 SNHLY, CDR2 FYNNEI. The CDR3 runs to 16 residues. In DNA form, the CDR3 reads TGTGCCAGCACCCCAGACGCCGGGGGGGCTATCGGGGAGCTGTTTTTT. Protein: CASTPDAGGAIGELFF.

This clone was counted only a few times. V gene TRBV6-4 combines with J gene TRBJ2-3; 7 nucleotides match TRBD2. The germline V gene encodes CDR1 MRHNA and CDR2 SNTAGT. The CDR3 loop spans 15 amino acids. The trim removed 0 bases at V and 3 bases at J, leaving 3 bases unmatched. DNA for the CDR3: TGTGCCAGCAGTGACTCTGTGGGAGGGACAGATACGCAGTATTTT. This gives the protein CASSDSVGGTDTQYF.

The J gene is TRBJ2-2, the V gene TRBV18; D remains ambiguous. Trimming removed 4 bases from V and 2 bases from J, with 14 bases in between. Germline values: CDR1 KGHSH, CDR2 LQKENI. CDR3 size: 16 residues. This CDR3 is CASSHRGPDNTGELFF. CDR3 nucleotide sequence: TGTGCCAGCTCACACCGAGGACCGGATAACACCGGGGAGCTGTTTTTT.

This clone was counted a few times. As DNA, the CDR3 is TGTGCCAGCACCCCAGCGGGATCGAACACCGGGGAGCTGTTTTTT. Translation gives CASTPAGSNTGELFF. The chain recombines TRBV5-4 with TRBJ2-2; TRBD2 agrees at 7 bases. The CDR3 is 15 amino acids. CDR1 SGHNT and CDR2 YYREEE come from the germline V gene (reference sequence). With 6 bases clipped from V and 0 bases from J, the junction kept 5 bases outside the gene matches.